Below, 21 T cell receptor beta chains from the same sample are listed, as sequenced in a study of memory CD4+ T cells and cytomegalovirus serostatus. The sort gate was single viable CD3+CD4+CD8-CD45RO+ cells for memory CD4+ T cells. The table came from immunoSEQ multiplex PCR; TCRdb's copy has only in-frame clones and leaves some out. The data contain over 60,000 clones, roughly 80% of them seen just once; the ten biggest clones take up almost 0.9%. Sequencing was performed on memory CD4+ T cells from blood. Receptors were obtained from an adult in good health and CMV-seronegative.

This chain connects TRBV2 to TRBJ2-7, with unresolved D. The CDR3 runs to 13 residues. V was trimmed by 2 bases and J by 6 bases, leaving 11 bases between them. The germline gives CDR1 SNHLY, CDR2 FYNNEI. The CDR3 loop reads CASSELGELEQYF. The DNA of the CDR3 is TGTGCCAGCAGTGAACTTGGAGAGCTCGAGCAGTACTTC.

V gene TRBV4-2 combines with J gene TRBJ1-1, with 7 bases matching TRBD1. V shed 4 bases, J shed 5 bases, and the junction held 10 bases outside the gene matches. This CDR3 is 15 amino acids long. Germline-derived CDR1 and CDR2 are LGHNA and YNFKEQ. The CDR3 DNA follows: TGTGCCAGCAGCCTCCGAACAGGGGACTATACTGAAGCTTTCTTT. Translation: CASSLRTGDYTEAFF.

The CDR3 nucleotides read TGTGCCAGCAGTCCGACAGGGGGCCGGTATGAGCAGTTCTTC. It codes for CASSPTGGRYEQFF. The rearrangement uses TRBV2 and TRBJ2-1; TRBD1 matches 10 bases. There are 14 residues in the CDR3. Germline V gene sequence: CDR1 SNHLY, CDR2 FYNNEI. The V and J ends lost 5 bases and 8 bases, in that order; junction bases with no gene match: 6.

This chain uses TRBV28 with TRBJ1-2; D is uncertain. Germline V gives CDR1 MDHEN, CDR2 SYDVKM. This CDR3 comprises 14 residues. With 1 base removed from V and 4 bases from J, the gap between germline ends came to 10 bases. CDR3: CASSLSLVGYGYTF. The DNA for the CDR3 is TGTGCCAGCAGTTTATCCCTGGTTGGCTATGGCTACACCTTC.

V and J are TRBV27 and TRBJ1-1, with D unresolved. Between the trimmed V and J ends, which lost 5 bases and 0 bases, there was a span of 10 bases. This CDR3 region has 14 residues. Germline lookup yields CDR1 MNHEY and CDR2 SMNVEV (reference sequence). CDR3 in DNA: TGTGCCAGCAGTCCTGGAGGTATGAACACTGAAGCTTTCTTT. Translated, it gives CASSPGGMNTEAFF.

The CDR3 spells CASSLNTGLQTYEQYF. In nucleotides, the CDR3 is TGTGCCAGCAGCTTAAACACGGGACTTCAGACCTACGAGCAGTACTTC. The chain recombines TRBV13 with TRBJ2-7; perhaps TRBD2 as D (6 bases). The CDR3 runs 16 residues. Trimming left V 2 bases short and J 2 bases short, with 16 bases between. The germline gives CDR1 PRHDT, CDR2 FYEKMQ (reference sequence).

The chain links TRBV30 to TRBJ1-3; D is possibly TRBD1 (5 bases). Per germline, CDR1 GTSNPN and CDR2 SVGIG (reference sequence). Deletions cut 4 bases from V and 2 bases from J, with 12 bases between. The CDR3 totals 14 residues. CDR3 in DNA: TGTGCCTGGATCAACAGGCTGGCTGGAAACACCATATATTTT. Translating gives CAWINRLAGNTIYF. Full variable domain (missing parts from reference TRBV30 and TRBJ1-3): SQTIHQWPATLVQPVGSPLSLECTVEGTSNPNLYWYRQAAGRGLQLLFYSVGIGQISSEVPQNLSASRPQDRQFILSSKKLLLSDSGFYLCAWINRLAGNTIYFGEGSWLTVV.

The DNA for the CDR3 is TGTGCCAGCAGTTTTGATGCCCTAGGGAAAACTTTCTTT. Protein product: CASSFDALGKTFF. The rearrangement uses TRBV28 and TRBJ1-1; D unresolved. Germline values: CDR1 MDHEN, CDR2 SYDVKM. The V end lost 3 bases, the J end lost 12 bases, and 17 bases lay between the germline ends. The CDR3 sequence is 13 residues long.

The J gene is TRBJ2-1, the V gene TRBV2; maybe TRBD2 (5 bases). This CDR3 contains 14 residues. CDR1 SNHLY and CDR2 FYNNEI come from the germline V gene. Deletions cut 6 bases from V and 9 bases from J, with 18 bases between. CDR3 region: CASRTDIGGGEQFF. DNA of the CDR3: TGTGCCAGCAGGACTGACATCGGCGGAGGTGAGCAGTTCTTC.

The chain couples TRBV18 to TRBJ1-1; 7 bases agree with TRBD1. The CDR3 length is 16 residues. Germline values: CDR1 KGHSH, CDR2 LQKENI. V shed 1 base, J shed 1 base, and the junction held 6 bases outside the gene matches. The CDR3 protein is CASSPRADRKNTEAFF. CDR3 in DNA: TGTGCCAGCTCACCACGAGCGGACAGGAAGAACACTGAAGCTTTCTTT.

This chain joins TRBV7-9 and TRBJ1-5; the D is unclear. With 1 base removed from V and 3 bases from J, the gap between germline ends came to 13 bases. Germline values: CDR1 SEHNR, CDR2 FQNEAQ (reference sequence). The CDR3 is made up of 16 amino acids. The DNA of the CDR3 is TGTGCCAGCAGCTTAGGAGGCGCGGGGAACAATCAGCCCCAGCATTTT. It encodes CASSLGGAGNNQPQHF.

CDR3 sequence: CAWSYSGRLETQYF. The CDR3 DNA follows: TGTGCCTGGAGTTATAGCGGGAGATTGGAGACCCAGTACTTC. V gene TRBV30 combines with J gene TRBJ2-5; 9 bases map to TRBD2. Germline V gene lookup returns CDR1 GTSNPN and CDR2 SVGIG (reference sequence). This CDR3 spans 14 amino acids. The V gene end was trimmed by 2 bases and the J gene end by 5 bases; junction bases not matched to a gene: 6.

This rearrangement joins TRBV5-1 to TRBJ1-2, with D hard to call. V lost 0 bases and J lost 8, with 17 bases in between. This CDR3 has 15 amino acids. Per germline, CDR1 SGHRS and CDR2 YFSETQ. DNA for the CDR3: TGCGCCAGCAGCTTGGAGCGGTTTCAACCGAGGGGCTACACCTTC. It is translated as CASSLERFQPRGYTF.

The table lists this clone with a few counts. This chain uses TRBV5-6 with TRBJ2-3; unclear D gene. In germline, CDR1 is SGHDT, CDR2 YYEEEE. V lost 2 bases and J 1 base, leaving 11 bases between the germline ends. The CDR3 runs to 15 residues. In DNA form, the CDR3 reads TGTGCCAGCAGCTTCGACTCAAAGGGCACAGATACGCAGTATTTT. Protein: CASSFDSKGTDTQYF.

The chain links TRBV28 to TRBJ2-3; D is perhaps TRBD1 or TRBD2 (5 bases each). This CDR3 is 13 amino acids long. Between the trimmed V and J ends, which lost 2 bases and 4 bases, there was a span of 7 bases. Germline CDR1 MDHEN, CDR2 SYDVKM. The CDR3 sequence: CASSLGGSDTQYF. The CDR3 bases are TGTGCCAGCAGTTTAGGGGGTTCAGATACGCAGTATTTT.

This clone turned up a few times. CDR3: CASSASQLSGANVLTF. CDR3 bases: TGTGCCAGCAGTGCATCTCAGCTCTCTGGGGCCAACGTCCTGACTTTC. The genes are TRBV6-4 and TRBJ2-6; D ambiguous. The CDR3 runs 16 residues. Germline V gene data show CDR1 as MRHNA and CDR2 as SNTAGT. Trimming stripped 4 bases from V and 0 bases from J, with 10 bases between.

V gene TRBV5-8 combines with J gene TRBJ2-7; D uncertain. V shed 1 base and J shed 0 bases, with 8 bases lying between them. Germline CDR1 and CDR2: SGHTS and YDEGEE. CDR3 size: 14 residues. The CDR3 sequence is CASSLRGYSYEQYF. CDR3 DNA: TGTGCCAGCAGCTTGCGAGGCTACTCCTACGAGCAGTACTTC.

The chain joins TRBV29-1 to TRBJ2-7, with TRBD1 identical over 8 bases. V was pared by 4 bases and J by 6 bases, with 8 bases of the junction left unmatched. This CDR3 contains 13 residues. Germline-derived CDR1 and CDR2 are SQVTM and ANQGSEA. The CDR3: CSVVGTGVGEQYF. The CDR3 DNA reads TGCAGCGTTGTGGGGACAGGAGTCGGCGAGCAGTACTTC.

As to this clone: Other DNA sequences in this sample translate to the same CDR3. The chain is built from TRBV30 and TRBJ1-5; D is possibly TRBD1 (5 bases). V lost 3 bases and J lost 1, with 7 bases in between. Looked up from germline, CDR1 is GTSNPN and CDR2 is SVGIG (reference sequence). The CDR3 has 13 amino acids. The CDR3 DNA is TGTGCCTGGAGCCGGGACAGCAATCAGCCCCAGCATTTT. Protein sequence: CAWSRDSNQPQHF.

The rearrangement links TRBV7-2 to TRBJ1-6, with D possibly matching TRBD1 (5 bases). Germline V gene data show CDR1 as SGHTA and CDR2 as FQGNSA. V lost 0 bases and J lost 12, with 15 bases in between. The CDR3 runs to 15 residues. The CDR3, as DNA: TGTGCCAGCAGCTTAGCGCGCCAGGGTGGAGAACCCCTCCACTTT. This gives the protein CASSLARQGGEPLHF.

The rearrangement links TRBV6-1 to TRBJ1-1; TRBD1 might be the D (5 bases). Trimming shortened V by 6 bases and J by 0 bases, and 14 bases separated the two germline ends. The CDR3 contains 15 residues. Germline loops: CDR1 MNHNS, CDR2 SASEGT. The DNA of the CDR3 is TGTGCCAGCAGGGGGAGGGCAGGGCTGAACACTGAAGCTTTCTTT. Protein product: CASRGRAGLNTEAFF.